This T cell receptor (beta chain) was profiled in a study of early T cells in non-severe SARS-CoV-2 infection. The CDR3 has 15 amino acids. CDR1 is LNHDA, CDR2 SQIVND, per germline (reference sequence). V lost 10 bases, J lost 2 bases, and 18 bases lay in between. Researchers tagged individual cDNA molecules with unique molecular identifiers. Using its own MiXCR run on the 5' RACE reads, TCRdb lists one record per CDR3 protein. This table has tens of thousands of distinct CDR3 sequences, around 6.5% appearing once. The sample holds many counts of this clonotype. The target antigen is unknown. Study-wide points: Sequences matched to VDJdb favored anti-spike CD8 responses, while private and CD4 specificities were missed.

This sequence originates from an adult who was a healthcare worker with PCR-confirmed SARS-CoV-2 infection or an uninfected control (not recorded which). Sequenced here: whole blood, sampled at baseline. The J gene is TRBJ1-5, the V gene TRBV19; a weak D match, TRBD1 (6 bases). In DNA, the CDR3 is TGTGCCACATCCTACAGGGTTATGGGCAATCAGCCCCAGCATTTT. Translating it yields CATSYRVMGNQPQHF.